This TCR beta chain was identified during a study of blood T cell repertoires in COVID-19 (dated by TCRdb to the early 2020s). In the study overall: The collaborator samples originated in the United States, Italy and Spain and spanned the acute and convalescent phases of COVID-19. A freely available public database, intended as a resource for researchers studying the immune response to SARS-CoV-2, is where the repertoires were released. The sample metadata nearly always contained a de-identified subject ID, COVID-19 status, age in years and sex. The samples were drawn from the first 160 participants of the ongoing ImmuneRACE study and from over a thousand subjects provided by 6 global collaborators. The prospective study material was composed of cDNA or gDNA derived from T cells, B-cell-depleted T cells, or PBMCs. Where available, HLA class I and class II types were taken from metadata supplied by the sample provider and were not determined by assay-based typing. Subjects who had been exposed to COVID-19, were actively infected with it, or had recovered from it provided the deeply sampled blood TCRbeta repertoires that made up the dataset.

To note about this clone: It has no known antigen specificity. No much larger clone exists at a distance of one base, and base qualities are not known.

Results the study describes overall, beyond this receptor: How much clinical and demographic metadata was included differed by source and by participant, and the metadata was provided uncurated.

TCRbeta CDR3 regions were amplified from genomic DNA using the immunoSEQ Assay, a bias-controlled multiplex PCR. On the study's bioinformatics: The number of nucleated cells in each sample was estimated from the amplification of reference gene primers within the assay. To quantify the absolute abundance of each unique TCRbeta CDR3 rearrangement, sequence reads were collapsed and filtered. For each sample, productive Simpson clonality was calculated as the square root of Simpson's diversity index over productive rearrangements. TCRdb obtained this table from immuneACCESS and retained in-frame rearrangements with V and J assigned. These tables miss some clones; where compared with another copy, unresolved V genes account for less than half of the shortfall, and the remainder is unexplained. V and J calls plus clone size are reproduced from that table; the DNA served to infer D and trimming. The sample table holds about 74,000 clones, of which 90% were seen once. The top ten constitute approximately 9.1% of the sample.

V is shortened by 6 bases, J by 6 bases, and the region joining them spans 18 bases. The germline V gene (reference sequence) yields MNHEY for CDR1 and SMNVEV for CDR2. The CDR3 runs 14 residues from the cysteine to the phenylalanine. Left in the record is the CDR3 DNA by itself, 42 bases read in frame from the first base. Each collaborating institution followed its own protocols to collect whole blood in K2EDTA tubes. For TCRbeta analysis, collaborators shipped samples in one of three forms: frozen whole blood, isolated PBMCs, or DNA extracted from either of those sample types. The sequencing input was peripheral blood. This receptor was obtained from a human donor in a cohort sampled during active COVID-19. The chain uses TRBV27 and TRBJ2-7, with a weak D call of TRBD2 (5 bases match). This receptor has the CDR3 CASSPETNLPEQYF. The DNA is as follows: TGTGCCAGCAGCCCTGAGACTAACCTGCCCGAGCAGTACTTC.